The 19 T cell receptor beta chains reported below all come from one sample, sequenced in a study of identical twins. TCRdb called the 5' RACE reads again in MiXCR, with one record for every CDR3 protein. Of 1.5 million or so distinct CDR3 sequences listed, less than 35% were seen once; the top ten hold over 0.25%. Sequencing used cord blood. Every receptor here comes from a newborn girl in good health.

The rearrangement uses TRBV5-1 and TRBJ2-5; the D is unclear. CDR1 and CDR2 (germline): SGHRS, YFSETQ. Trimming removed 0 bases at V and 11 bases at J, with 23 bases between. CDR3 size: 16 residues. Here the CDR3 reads CASSLGVTKTYNEQYF. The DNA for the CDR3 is TGCGCCAGCAGCTTGGGGGTAACAAAAACCTACAATGAGCAGTACTTC.

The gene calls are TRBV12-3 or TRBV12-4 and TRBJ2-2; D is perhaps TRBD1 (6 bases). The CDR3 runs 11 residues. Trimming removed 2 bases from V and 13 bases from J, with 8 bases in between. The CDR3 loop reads CASSLRGRLFF. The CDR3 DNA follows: TGTGCCAGCAGTTTAAGGGGGAGGCTGTTTTTT.

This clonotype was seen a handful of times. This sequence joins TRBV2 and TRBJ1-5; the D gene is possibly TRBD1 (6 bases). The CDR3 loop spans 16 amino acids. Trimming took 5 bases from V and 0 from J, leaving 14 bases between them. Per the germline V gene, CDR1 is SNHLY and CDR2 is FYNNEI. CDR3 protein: CASSNRAGYSNQPQHF. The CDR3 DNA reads TGTGCCAGCAGTAACAGGGCTGGATATAGCAATCAGCCCCAGCATTTT.

CDR3 DNA sequence: TGTGCCAGCAGCCATAGCGGGAGTCGTTCAGATACGCAGTATTTT. Its protein product is CASSHSGSRSDTQYF. J is TRBJ2-3 and V is TRBV28, with TRBD2 identical over 9 bases. Germline lookup yields CDR1 MDHEN and CDR2 SYDVKM. V trimming: 6 bases; J trimming: 4 bases; junction bases outside the gene matches: 8. There are 15 residues in the CDR3.

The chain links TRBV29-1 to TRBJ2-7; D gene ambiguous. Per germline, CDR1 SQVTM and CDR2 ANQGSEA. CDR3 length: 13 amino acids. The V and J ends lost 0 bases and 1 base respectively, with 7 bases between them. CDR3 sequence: CSVEDGVSYEQYF. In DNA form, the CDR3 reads TGCAGCGTTGAAGATGGGGTGTCCTACGAGCAGTACTTC.

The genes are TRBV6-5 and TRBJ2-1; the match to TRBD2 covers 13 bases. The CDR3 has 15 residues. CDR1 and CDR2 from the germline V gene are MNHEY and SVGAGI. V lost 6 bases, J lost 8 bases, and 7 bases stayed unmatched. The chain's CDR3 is CASSFRTSGRHEQFF. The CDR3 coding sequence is TGTGCCAGCAGCTTCAGGACTAGCGGGAGACATGAGCAGTTCTTC.

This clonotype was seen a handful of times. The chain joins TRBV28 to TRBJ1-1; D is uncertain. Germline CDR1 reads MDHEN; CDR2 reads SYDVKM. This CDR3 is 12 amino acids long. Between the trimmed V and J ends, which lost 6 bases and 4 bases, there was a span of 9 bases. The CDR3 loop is CASSELITEAFF. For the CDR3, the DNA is TGTGCCAGCAGCGAGCTGATCACTGAAGCTTTCTTT.

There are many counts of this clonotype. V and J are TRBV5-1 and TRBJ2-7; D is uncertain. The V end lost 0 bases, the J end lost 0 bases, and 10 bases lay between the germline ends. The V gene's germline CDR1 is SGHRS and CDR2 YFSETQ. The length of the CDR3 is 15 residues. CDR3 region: CASSLGSLLSYEQYF. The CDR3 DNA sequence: TGCGCCAGCAGCTTGGGCAGTCTCCTCTCCTACGAGCAGTACTTC.

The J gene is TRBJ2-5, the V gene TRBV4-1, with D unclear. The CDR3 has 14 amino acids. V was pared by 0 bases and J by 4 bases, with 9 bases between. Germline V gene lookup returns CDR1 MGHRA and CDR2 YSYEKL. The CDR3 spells CASSQEGVPETQYF. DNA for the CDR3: TGCGCCAGCAGCCAAGAGGGCGTTCCAGAGACCCAGTACTTC.

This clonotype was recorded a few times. The CDR3 region is CASSQDGAYEQYF. The CDR3, as DNA: TGCGCCAGCAGCCAAGATGGGGCCTACGAGCAGTACTTC. The V call is TRBV4-1, the J call TRBJ2-7, with D hard to call. Germline CDR1 MGHRA, CDR2 YSYEKL. The CDR3 spans 13 residues. Deletions cut 0 bases from V and 2 bases from J, with 5 bases between.

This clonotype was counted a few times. The CDR3 sequence: CSPQDRDQTFEQYF. The CDR3 DNA follows: TGCAGCCCTCAGGACAGGGACCAAACATTCGAGCAGTACTTC. The rearrangement uses TRBV20-1 and TRBJ2-7; 8 nucleotides line up with TRBD1. The CDR3 contains 14 residues. Germline-derived CDR1 and CDR2 are DFQATT and SNEGSKA (reference sequence).

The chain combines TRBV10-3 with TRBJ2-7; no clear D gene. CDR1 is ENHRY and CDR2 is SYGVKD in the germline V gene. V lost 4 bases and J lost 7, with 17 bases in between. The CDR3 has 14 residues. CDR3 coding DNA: TGTGCCATCAGTGTCGACCTCTCCTACAATGAGCAGTACTTC. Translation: CAISVDLSYNEQYF.

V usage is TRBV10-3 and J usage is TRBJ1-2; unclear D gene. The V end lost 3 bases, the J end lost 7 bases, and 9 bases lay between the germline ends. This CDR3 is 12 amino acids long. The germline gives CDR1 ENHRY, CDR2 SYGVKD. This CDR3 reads CAISEYSSGYTF. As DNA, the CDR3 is TGTGCCATCAGTGAATATAGCAGTGGCTACACCTTC.

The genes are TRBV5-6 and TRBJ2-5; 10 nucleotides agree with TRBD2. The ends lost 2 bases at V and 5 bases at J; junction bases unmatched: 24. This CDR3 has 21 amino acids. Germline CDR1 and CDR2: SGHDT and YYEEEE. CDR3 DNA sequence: TGTGCCAGCAGCTTCTTTCGAGCGGGGGGGATATCAAACAACCCGGCGGAGACCCAGTACTTC. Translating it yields CASSFFRAGGISNNPAETQYF. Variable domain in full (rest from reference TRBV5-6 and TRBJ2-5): DAGVTQSPTHLIKTRGQQVTLRCSPKSGHDTVSWYQQALGQGPQFIFQYYEEEERQRGNFPDRFSGHQFPNYSSELNVNALLLGDSALYLCASSFFRAGGISNNPAETQYFGPGTRLLVL.

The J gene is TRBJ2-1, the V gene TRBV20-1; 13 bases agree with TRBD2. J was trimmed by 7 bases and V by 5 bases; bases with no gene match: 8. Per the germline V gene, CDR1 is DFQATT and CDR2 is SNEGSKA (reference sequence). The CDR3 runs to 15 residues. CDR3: CSAPSGTSGKNEQFF. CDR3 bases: TGCAGTGCTCCCTCCGGGACTAGCGGGAAGAATGAGCAGTTCTTC.

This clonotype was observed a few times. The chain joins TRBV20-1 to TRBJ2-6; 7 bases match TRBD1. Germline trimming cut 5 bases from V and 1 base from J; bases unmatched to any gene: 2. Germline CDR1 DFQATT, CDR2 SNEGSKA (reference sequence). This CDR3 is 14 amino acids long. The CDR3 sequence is CSAAQGSGANVLTF. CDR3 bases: TGCAGTGCTGCACAGGGGTCTGGGGCCAACGTCCTGACTTTC.

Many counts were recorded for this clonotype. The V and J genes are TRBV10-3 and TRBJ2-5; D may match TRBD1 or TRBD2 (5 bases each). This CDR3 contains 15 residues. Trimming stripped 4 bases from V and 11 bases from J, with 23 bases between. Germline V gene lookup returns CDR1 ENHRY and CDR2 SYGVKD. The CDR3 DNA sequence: TGTGCCATCAGTGCTACGGGACGATTAAAAAACAGACAGTACTTC. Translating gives CAISATGRLKNRQYF.

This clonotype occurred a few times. The CDR3 is CSARGAGGRHEQYF. The CDR3 bases are TGCAGTGCTAGAGGAGCGGGGGGGCGGCACGAGCAGTACTTC. The chain recombines TRBV20-1 with TRBJ2-7, with TRBD2 matching 10 bases. V shed 1 base and J 5 bases; nucleotides not matched to a gene: 5. This CDR3 comprises 14 residues. CDR1 and CDR2 (germline): DFQATT, SNEGSKA (reference sequence).

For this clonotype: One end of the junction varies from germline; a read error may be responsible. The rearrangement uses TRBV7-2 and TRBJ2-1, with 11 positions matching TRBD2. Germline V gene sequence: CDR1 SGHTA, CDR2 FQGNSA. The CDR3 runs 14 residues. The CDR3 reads CACSISSGGNEQFF. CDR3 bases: TGTGCCTGCAGCATCTCTAGCGGGGGGAATGAGCAGTTCTTC.